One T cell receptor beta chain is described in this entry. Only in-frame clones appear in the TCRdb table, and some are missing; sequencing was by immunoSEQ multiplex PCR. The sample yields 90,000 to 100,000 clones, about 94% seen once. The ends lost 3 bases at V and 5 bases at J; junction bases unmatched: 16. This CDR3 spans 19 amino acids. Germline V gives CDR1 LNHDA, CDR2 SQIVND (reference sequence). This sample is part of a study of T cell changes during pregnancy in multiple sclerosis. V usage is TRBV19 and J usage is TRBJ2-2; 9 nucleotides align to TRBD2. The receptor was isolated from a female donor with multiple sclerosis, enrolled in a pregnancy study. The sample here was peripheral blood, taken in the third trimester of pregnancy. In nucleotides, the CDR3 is TGTGCCAGTAGTATGGGTTGGGGCGGGAGGGTCACGTGGACCGGGGAGCTGTTTTTT. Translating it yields CASSMGWGGRVTWTGELFF.